This T cell receptor beta chain stems from a study of blood T cells in healthy people across ages. The individuals who served as donors were healthy Caucasians living in Russia, aged about 6 to 100. Combining a sample-barcoded 5' primer with a J-beta primer mix, a second PCR ran for 7 to 11 cycles. TCRdb re-analysed the 5' RACE reads in MiXCR, keeping a single row per CDR3 protein. Found here are about 650,000 distinct CDR3 sequences, less than 40% of them singletons; the top ten hold roughly 14%. CDR3 length: 15 residues. V lost 4 bases, J lost 0 bases, and 10 bases lay in between. Germline V CDR1 and CDR2: DFQATT, SNEGSKA (reference sequence).

Input material: blood. The chain uses TRBV20-1 and TRBJ2-6; D ambiguous. This TCR came from a woman older than 75 in good health. In nucleotides, the CDR3 is TGCAGTGCTACCTCAGGCGACTCTGGGGCCAACGTCCTGACTTTC. This codes for CSATSGDSGANVLTF.